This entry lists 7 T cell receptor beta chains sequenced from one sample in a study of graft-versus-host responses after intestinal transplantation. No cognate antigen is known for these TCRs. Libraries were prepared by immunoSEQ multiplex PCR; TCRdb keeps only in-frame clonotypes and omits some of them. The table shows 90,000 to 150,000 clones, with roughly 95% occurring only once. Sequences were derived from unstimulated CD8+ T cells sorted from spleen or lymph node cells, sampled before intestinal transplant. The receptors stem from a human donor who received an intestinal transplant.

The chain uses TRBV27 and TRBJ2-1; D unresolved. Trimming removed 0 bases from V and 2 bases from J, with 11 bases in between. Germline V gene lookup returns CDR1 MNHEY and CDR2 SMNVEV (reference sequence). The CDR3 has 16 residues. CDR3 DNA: TGTGCCAGCAGTTTATCCATAGCCCACCCCTACAATGAGCAGTTCTTC. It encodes CASSLSIAHPYNEQFF.

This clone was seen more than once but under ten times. As DNA, the CDR3 is TGTGCCAGCATGGATGTAGCGGGAAGGGATACGCAGTATTTT. Translating gives CASMDVAGRDTQYF. J is TRBJ2-3 and V is TRBV27, with 8 positions matching TRBD2. Germline V gene data show CDR1 as MNHEY and CDR2 as SMNVEV (reference sequence). CDR3 length: 14 residues. V lost 7 bases and J lost 6; bases outside the gene matches: 9.

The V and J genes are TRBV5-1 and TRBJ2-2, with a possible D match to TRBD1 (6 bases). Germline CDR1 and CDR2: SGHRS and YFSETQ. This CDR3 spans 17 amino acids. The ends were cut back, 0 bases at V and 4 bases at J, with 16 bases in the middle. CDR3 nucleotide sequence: TGCGCCAGCAGCTTGGCTTACACAGGGACGTGCACCGGGGAGCTGTTTTTT. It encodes CASSLAYTGTCTGELFF.

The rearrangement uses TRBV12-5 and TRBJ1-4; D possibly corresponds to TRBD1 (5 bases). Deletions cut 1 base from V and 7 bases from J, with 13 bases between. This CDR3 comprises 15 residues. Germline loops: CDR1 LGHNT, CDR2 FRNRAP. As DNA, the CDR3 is TGTGCTAGTGGTTTGGGGCCCGGGGCCTTTGAAAAACTGTTTTTT. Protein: CASGLGPGAFEKLFF.

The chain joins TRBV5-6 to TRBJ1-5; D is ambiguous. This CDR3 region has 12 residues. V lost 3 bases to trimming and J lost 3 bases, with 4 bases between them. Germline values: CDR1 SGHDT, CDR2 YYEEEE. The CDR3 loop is CASSSYNQPQHF. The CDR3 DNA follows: TGTGCCAGCAGCTCCTACAATCAGCCCCAGCATTTT.

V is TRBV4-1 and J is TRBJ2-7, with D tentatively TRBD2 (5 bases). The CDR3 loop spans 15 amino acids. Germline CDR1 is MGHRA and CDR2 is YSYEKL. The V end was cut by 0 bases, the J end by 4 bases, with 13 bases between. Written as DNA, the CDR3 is TGCGCCAGCAGCCAAGATGAGGGAGCCCTATACGAGCAGTACTTC. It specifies CASSQDEGALYEQYF.

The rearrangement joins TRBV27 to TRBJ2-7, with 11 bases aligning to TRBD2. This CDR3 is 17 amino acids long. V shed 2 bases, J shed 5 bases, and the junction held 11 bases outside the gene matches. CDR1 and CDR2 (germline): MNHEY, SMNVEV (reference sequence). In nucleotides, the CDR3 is TGTGCCAGCAGTTTAACTAGCGGGAGACCAGAATCGGACGAGCAGTACTTC. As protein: CASSLTSGRPESDEQYF.